These T cell receptor beta chains were read from a single sample in a study of blood T cell repertoires in COVID-19. Assay: immunoSEQ multiplex PCR; the TCRdb copy retains only in-frame clones and omits some. The sample includes nearly 50,000 clones, under 85% of them seen just once. The material sequenced was peripheral blood. Receptors originate from a human donor in a cohort sampled during active COVID-19. Both conserved end residues are part of each CDR3. The D gene is left open where the match is weak. Clone size is not always given. Where it is, it says once, few, many or a class for expanded clones.

size: .; D: TRBD1; V: TRBV7-8; J: TRBJ1-5; CDR3: CASSWGQGAQPQHF; DNA: TGTGCCAGCAGCTGGGGACAGGGGGCTCAGCCCCAGCATTTT
size: .; D: .; V: TRBV21-1; J: TRBJ1-6; CDR3: CASSKENSNNSPLHF; DNA: TGTGCCAGCAGCAAAGAAAACAGCAATAATTCACCCCTCCACTTT
size: once; D: TRBD1; V: TRBV6-5; J: TRBJ1-1; CDR3: CASSYMTGGNTEAFF; DNA: TGTGCCAGCAGTTATATGACAGGGGGGAACACTGAAGCTTTCTTT
size: .; D: .; V: TRBV6-4; J: TRBJ1-1; CDR3: CASTSSEGFQRGGANTEAFF; DNA: TGTGCCAGCACGTCCAGCGAGGGGTTCCAGCGAGGGGGGGCGAACACTGAAGCTTTCTTT
size: .; D: TRBD1; V: TRBV3-1/TRBV3-2; J: TRBJ1-2; CDR3: CASSTRTGGYGYTF; DNA: TGTGCCAGCAGCACCCGGACAGGTGGCTATGGCTACACCTTC
size: .; D: .; V: TRBV5-4; J: TRBJ2-5; CDR3: CASSSGFRETQYF; DNA: TGTGCCAGCAGCTCGGGATTCCGGGAGACCCAGTACTTC
size: .; D: .; V: TRBV23-1; J: TRBJ2-5; CDR3: CASSQSYRRQQETQYF; DNA: TGCGCCAGCAGTCAATCGTATAGGAGACAGCAAGAGACCCAGTACTTC
size: .; D: .; V: TRBV3-1/TRBV3-2; J: TRBJ1-5; CDR3: CASSQGGGQEPQHF; DNA: TGTGCCAGCAGCCAAGGGGGGGGGCAGGAGCCCCAGCATTTT
size: few; D: TRBD1; V: TRBV5-1; J: TRBJ2-2; CDR3: CASSLRTGTDNPGELFF; DNA: TGCGCCAGCAGCTTGCGGACCGGGACAGACAACCCCGGGGAGCTGTTTTTT
size: .; D: .; V: TRBV7-2; J: TRBJ1-2; CDR3: CASSLDSAGAGGGYTF; DNA: TGTGCCAGCAGCCTAGACAGTGCTGGCGCCGGGGGAGGCTACACCTTC
size: .; D: .; V: TRBV4-1; J: TRBJ2-7; CDR3: CASSHPAGGIYEQYF; DNA: TGCGCCAGCAGCCACCCGGCAGGGGGGATCTACGAGCAGTACTTC
size: .; D: TRBD1; V: TRBV5-6; J: TRBJ1-2; CDR3: CASSPDRYYGYTF; DNA: TGTGCCAGCAGCCCGGACAGGTACTATGGCTACACCTTC
size: .; D: TRBD1; V: TRBV30; J: TRBJ1-4; CDR3: CAWNVQGQGATNEKLFF; DNA: TGTGCCTGGAATGTTCAGGGACAGGGCGCAACTAATGAAAAACTGTTTTTT
size: .; D: TRBD1; V: TRBV27; J: TRBJ1-3; CDR3: CASSSGQGWGNTIYF; DNA: TGTGCCAGCAGTTCAGGACAGGGGTGGGGAAACACCATATATTTT
size: .; D: .; V: TRBV11-2; J: TRBJ2-7; CDR3: CASSKAPGDPYEQYF; DNA: TGTGCCAGCAGCAAAGCGCCAGGGGACCCCTACGAGCAGTACTTC
size: .; D: TRBD1; V: TRBV18; J: TRBJ1-5; CDR3: CASSPVSDRGNQPQHF; DNA: TGTGCCAGCTCACCGGTCTCGGACAGGGGCAATCAGCCCCAGCATTTT
size: medium-sized; D: TRBD1; V: TRBV5-1; J: TRBJ1-3; CDR3: CASSLQGGGGNTIYF; DNA: TGCGCCAGCAGCTTGCAGGGGGGTGGTGGAAACACCATATATTTT
size: .; D: TRBD1; V: TRBV10-3; J: TRBJ1-4; CDR3: CAISEQGGEKLFF; DNA: TGTGCCATCAGTGAACAGGGGGGTGAAAAACTGTTTTTT
size: once; D: TRBD2; V: TRBV4-3; J: TRBJ2-1; CDR3: CASSQVLSGLAVYNEQFF; DNA: TGCGCCAGCAGCCAAGTTTTATCGGGACTAGCGGTATACAATGAGCAGTTCTTC
size: .; D: .; V: TRBV28; J: TRBJ2-5; CDR3: CASSLGLLRSQETQYF; DNA: TGTGCCAGCAGTTTAGGATTACTACGAAGCCAAGAGACCCAGTACTTC
size: .; D: .; V: TRBV18; J: TRBJ1-1; CDR3: CASSPRGHNTEAFF; DNA: TGTGCCAGCTCACCACGAGGGCATAACACTGAAGCTTTCTTT
size: .; D: .; V: TRBV30; J: TRBJ2-2; CDR3: CAWMEGFTGELFF; DNA: TGTGCCTGGATGGAGGGGTTCACCGGGGAGCTGTTTTTT
size: .; D: TRBD1; V: TRBV6-4; J: TRBJ1-1; CDR3: CASSATGTGATEAFF; DNA: TGTGCCAGCAGTGCTACCGGGACAGGGGCCACTGAAGCTTTCTTT